These 18 T cell receptor beta chains came from one sample sequenced in a study of T-cell memory formation after mild COVID-19. TCRdb re-derived calls from the 5' RACE reads in MiXCR, one entry per CDR3 protein. This sample carries hundreds of thousands of distinct CDR3 sequences, approximately 15% of them seen once, and the ten largest clones take about 22%. Sequenced: PBMCs or a T cell subset sorted from them (not recorded which). These TCRs come from a man younger than 30 who had mild COVID-19 (a few samples of this study predate the infection). Cell type and time point are not known.

V usage is TRBV14 and J usage is TRBJ2-1; D is possibly TRBD1 or TRBD2 (6 bases each). CDR3 size: 16 residues. CDR1 is SGHDN, CDR2 FVKESK, per germline. With 4 bases removed from V and 4 bases from J, the gap between germline ends came to 17 bases. This CDR3 reads CASSLFPGGSYNEQFF. The CDR3 DNA sequence: TGTGCCAGCAGCCTATTCCCCGGGGGCTCATACAATGAGCAGTTCTTC.

This chain connects TRBV9 to TRBJ2-1; D is undetermined. Trimming left V 0 bases short and J 0 bases short, with 10 bases between. Germline CDR1 and CDR2: SGDLS and YYNGEE. The CDR3 runs to 16 residues. The CDR3 sequence is CASSVEASSSYNEQFF. The CDR3 DNA reads TGTGCCAGCAGCGTAGAGGCCAGTAGCTCCTACAATGAGCAGTTCTTC.

This clonotype was seen a handful of times. This chain joins TRBV4-2 and TRBJ2-4; D not certain. V lost 0 bases to trimming and J lost 0 bases, with 3 bases between them. Per the germline V gene, CDR1 is LGHNA and CDR2 is YNFKEQ. The CDR3 runs 14 residues. CDR3 in DNA: TGTGCCAGCAGCCAAGAACTAGCCAAAAACATTCAGTACTTC. Protein: CASSQELAKNIQYF.

The rearrangement joins TRBV7-8 to TRBJ1-2; 12 nucleotides match TRBD1. Germline V CDR1 and CDR2: SGHVS, FQNEAQ. V gave up 5 bases and J gave up 0 bases; unmatched junction bases: 7. The CDR3 is 17 amino acids. CDR3 coding DNA: TGTGCCAGCAGCCCGGGGACAGGGGGCGCGCCTAACTATGGCTACACCTTC. Translating it yields CASSPGTGGAPNYGYTF.

This clonotype was observed a few times. The chain employs TRBV12-3 or TRBV12-4 and TRBJ1-5; D unresolved. The ends were cut back, 6 bases at V and 7 bases at J, with 16 bases in the middle. The CDR3 sequence is 14 residues long. CDR3 in DNA: TGTGCCAGCAGCCCCGGGGAGGGAGGACAGCCCCAGCATTTT. As protein: CASSPGEGGQPQHF.

This rearrangement joins TRBV4-2 to TRBJ1-1; a weak D match, TRBD1 (6 bases). In germline, CDR1 is LGHNA, CDR2 YNFKEQ. The CDR3 totals 14 residues. The V end lost 3 bases, the J end lost 0 bases, and 8 bases lay between the germline ends. CDR3 residues: CASSQGHMNTEAFF. The DNA for the CDR3 is TGTGCCAGCAGCCAGGGACATATGAACACTGAAGCTTTCTTT.

The rearrangement joins TRBV28 to TRBJ2-7, with 11 bases matching TRBD1. Losses at the gene ends were 3 bases for V and 7 bases for J; bases not matched to a gene: 8. CDR1 MDHEN and CDR2 SYDVKM come from the germline V gene. The CDR3 runs 15 residues. The CDR3 loop reads CASSLGTGGLWEQYV. The CDR3 nucleotides read TGTGCCAGCAGTTTGGGGACAGGGGGTTTGTGGGAGCAGTACGTC.

The chain is built from TRBV6-5 and TRBJ2-2; D not certain. Trimming cost V 2 bases and J 2 bases, with 6 bases left between them. CDR3 size: 14 residues. Per germline, CDR1 MNHEY and CDR2 SVGAGI. CDR3 region: CASSYLDNTGELFF. CDR3 DNA sequence: TGTGCCAGCAGTTACCTTGACAACACCGGGGAGCTGTTTTTT.

This chain joins TRBV29-1 and TRBJ2-1; D uncertain. This CDR3 comprises 15 residues. CDR1 SQVTM and CDR2 ANQGSEA come from the germline V gene. V was clipped by 8 bases and J by 0 bases, with 17 bases between them. CDR3 sequence reads: CSYPGEVTSYNEQFF. The CDR3 DNA sequence: TGCAGCTATCCAGGCGAGGTGACCTCCTACAATGAGCAGTTCTTC.

There are many counts of this clonotype. The rearrangement joins TRBV4-3 to TRBJ2-3; maybe TRBD1 (5 bases). The germline V gene encodes CDR1 LGHNA and CDR2 YSLEER. This CDR3 has 16 residues. V dropped 0 bases and J dropped 3 bases, with 13 bases sitting between them. In nucleotides, the CDR3 is TGCGCCAGCAGCCAAGAGGGCACAGGAATAACAGATACGCAGTATTTT. Its protein product is CASSQEGTGITDTQYF.

In this sample, this clonotype turned up a few times. The chain combines TRBV20-1 with TRBJ2-1; no reliable D call. The CDR3 sequence is 12 residues long. Per the germline V gene, CDR1 is DFQATT and CDR2 is SNEGSKA (reference sequence). V gave up 2 bases and J gave up 4 bases, with 6 bases separating them. This chain's CDR3 is CSARQDYNEQFF. Written as DNA, the CDR3 is TGCAGTGCTAGACAGGATTACAATGAGCAGTTCTTC.

This clonotype was observed a handful of times. The genes are TRBV2 and TRBJ2-7; 9 nucleotides match TRBD1. The CDR3 has 14 amino acids. Per the germline V gene, CDR1 is SNHLY and CDR2 is FYNNEI. J gave up 0 bases and V 6 bases, and 3 bases lay outside the gene matches. The CDR3 nucleotides are TGTGCCAGCAGGGGGGACAGGGACTCCTACGAGCAGTACGTC. This gives the protein CASRGDRDSYEQYV.

This clonotype was counted a few times. The gene calls are TRBV24-1 and TRBJ2-3; D call uncertain. Trimming removed 1 base at V and 7 bases at J, with 8 bases between. Germline V gene sequence: CDR1 KGHDR, CDR2 SFDVKD. The CDR3 spans 13 residues. The CDR3 protein is CATSDLERNTQYF. The CDR3 DNA follows: TGTGCCACCAGTGATTTAGAACGGAATACGCAGTATTTT.

The CDR3 loop is CASTEVGGLSGNTIYF. The CDR3, as DNA: TGTGCCAGCACCGAAGTGGGGGGCCTCTCTGGAAACACCATATATTTT. The chain recombines TRBV7-8 with TRBJ1-3; tentative D call: TRBD1 (6 bases). Germline V lookup: CDR1 SGHVS, CDR2 FQNEAQ. CDR3 length equals 16 residues. V was trimmed by 7 bases and J by 0 bases, leaving 16 bases between them.

This chain uses TRBV29-1 with TRBJ2-5; either TRBD1 or TRBD2 may supply D (5 bases each). V was shortened by 3 bases and J by 4 bases, with 12 bases between the two germline ends. The V gene's germline CDR1 is SQVTM and CDR2 ANQGSEA. The CDR3 is 13 residues long. CDR3 sequence: CSVDGASRETQYF. CDR3 DNA: TGCAGCGTTGACGGGGCCTCAAGAGAGACCCAGTACTTC.

This clonotype occurred a few times. The chain combines TRBV3-1 with TRBJ2-5, with 10 bases aligning to TRBD1. The CDR3 extends over 18 amino acids. V shed 4 bases, J shed 1 base, and the junction held 12 bases outside the gene matches. The germline V gene encodes CDR1 LGHDT and CDR2 YNNKEL (reference sequence). The CDR3 coding sequence is TGTGCCAGCAGCCTCCCGCAATGGACAGGGGGATCCCAAGAGACCCAGTACTTC. This codes for CASSLPQWTGGSQETQYF.

This clonotype was observed a few times. DNA of the CDR3: TGTGCCAGCAGCTTAGCCGGCTCACGCAATGAGCAGTTCTTC. Translation: CASSLAGSRNEQFF. The chain uses TRBV7-2 and TRBJ2-1, with D unclear. The CDR3 covers 14 residues. Looked up from germline, CDR1 is SGHTA and CDR2 is FQGNSA. The V and J ends lost 0 bases and 6 bases respectively, with 9 bases between them.

The chain joins TRBV28 to TRBJ1-4; D gene unclear. CDR1 is MDHEN, CDR2 SYDVKM, per germline. The CDR3 sequence is 14 residues long. The germline V and J ends were trimmed by 4 bases and 0 bases, with 6 bases remaining between them. Written as DNA, the CDR3 is TGTGCCAGCAGTTACACGTCAACTAATGAAAAACTGTTTTTT. Its protein product is CASSYTSTNEKLFF.